What follows are 22 T cell receptor beta chains derived from one specimen sequenced in a study of response to subunit inactivated influenza vaccine. Using its own MiXCR run on the RT-PCR reads, TCRdb lists one record per CDR3 protein. This sample yields around 500,000 distinct CDR3 sequences, of which approximately 11% are seen a single time; approximately 12% belongs to the top ten. The material sequenced was PBMCs from blood, taken 40 to 50 days after vaccination. The source is a man aged 45-65 years who received an inactivated influenza vaccine.

In DNA form, the CDR3 reads TGTGCCAGCAGGACAGACGGACATCTAGGCTACACCTTC. Translated, it gives CASRTDGHLGYTF. The chain is built from TRBV12-3 or TRBV12-4 and TRBJ1-2, with D possibly being TRBD1 (5 bases). V lost 6 bases and J lost 8, with 16 bases in between. There are 13 residues in the CDR3.

This clonotype was counted only a few times. The chain joins TRBV20-1 to TRBJ2-1; 7 nucleotides match TRBD2. V lost 0 bases, J lost 4 bases, and 3 bases stayed unmatched. This CDR3 has 14 amino acids. CDR1 DFQATT and CDR2 SNEGSKA come from the germline V gene (reference sequence). CDR3 protein: CSAREPGLYNEQFF. In DNA, the CDR3 is TGCAGTGCTAGAGAGCCGGGACTATACAATGAGCAGTTCTTC.

The rearrangement joins TRBV6-5 to TRBJ2-6; 13 bases align to TRBD2. Trimming removed 4 bases from V and 4 bases from J; junction bases left unmatched: 10. From germline, CDR1 is MNHEY and CDR2 SVGAGI. This CDR3 is built from 19 residues. DNA of the CDR3: TGTGCCAGCAGTTCCCTCACTAGCGGGAGGGTGGCAGGGGCCAACGTCCTGACTTTC. It codes for CASSSLTSGRVAGANVLTF.

J is TRBJ1-5 and V is TRBV6-1; tentatively, D is TRBD1 (6 bases). In germline, CDR1 is MNHNS, CDR2 SASEGT. The CDR3 covers 16 residues. V lost 0 bases and J lost 1, with 10 bases in between. The CDR3 DNA is TGTGCCAGCAGTGAAGCGCTAGGACAGAGCAATCAGCCCCAGCATTTT. This codes for CASSEALGQSNQPQHF.

The chain recombines TRBV5-1 with TRBJ1-6; possibly TRBD1 for D (6 bases). The CDR3 consists of 13 residues. Trimming removed 10 bases from V and 7 bases from J, with 15 bases in between. Germline-derived CDR1 and CDR2 are SGHRS and YFSETQ. For the CDR3, the DNA is TGCGCCTCCACTGCAGGGGAGAATTCACCCCTCCACTTT. The encoded protein is CASTAGENSPLHF.

This chain links TRBV5-5 with TRBJ2-3; D could derive from TRBD1 or TRBD2 (6 bases each). Trimming removed 4 bases at V and 2 bases at J, with 11 bases between. Germline V gene data show CDR1 as SGHKS and CDR2 as YYEKEE (reference sequence). CDR3 length: 14 residues. CDR3: CASSGGDNTDTQYF. CDR3 DNA sequence: TGTGCCAGCAGCGGAGGGGACAACACAGATACGCAGTATTTT.

This clonotype turned up a few times. This chain connects TRBV10-1 to TRBJ2-5; a possible D gene is TRBD2 (7 bases). Per the germline V gene, CDR1 is WNHNN and CDR2 is SYGVQD (reference sequence). Deletions cut 0 bases from V and 1 base from J, with 15 bases between. The CDR3 loop spans 17 amino acids. CDR3 bases: TGCGCCAGCAGTGAGTCGACTCGGCGGGGGCGCCAAGAGACCCAGTACTTC. Translation: CASSESTRRGRQETQYF.

In this sample, this clonotype turned up a few times. The V gene is TRBV20-1, the J gene TRBJ1-4, with D perhaps matching TRBD1 (5 bases). Germline CDR1 is DFQATT and CDR2 is SNEGSKA (reference sequence). CDR3 length: 13 residues. V lost 6 bases and J 7 bases, leaving 15 bases between the germline ends. CDR3 amino acids: CSAKWDGAEKLFF. CDR3 DNA sequence: TGCAGTGCAAAATGGGACGGGGCTGAAAAACTGTTTTTT.

This clonotype was found many times. This chain uses TRBV12-3 or TRBV12-4 with TRBJ2-2, with a possible D match to TRBD1 (6 bases). Trimming pared 7 bases from V and 1 base from J, leaving 13 bases between. The CDR3 loop spans 15 amino acids. The DNA of the CDR3 is TGTGCCAGCAATTCGTGGACAGTGAACACCGGGGAGCTGTTTTTT. This gives the protein CASNSWTVNTGELFF.

This clonotype appeared many times. The V call is TRBV7-2, the J call TRBJ2-1; the D is unclear. Germline assignment: CDR1 SGHTA and CDR2 FQGNSA. Trimming stripped 7 bases from V and 7 bases from J, with 14 bases between. The CDR3 sequence is 13 residues long. The CDR3 loop is CASTNRWGNEQFF. CDR3 nucleotide sequence: TGTGCCAGCACCAATCGGTGGGGAAATGAGCAGTTCTTC.

This clonotype was detected ten times or more. V usage is TRBV7-2 and J usage is TRBJ2-1; TRBD2 matches at 9 bases. After removal of 2 bases from V and 6 bases from J, the junction contained 5 bases not matched to a gene. Germline V lookup: CDR1 SGHTA, CDR2 FQGNSA. The CDR3 loop spans 15 amino acids. For the CDR3, the DNA is TGTGCCAGCAGCTTACGTCCGGGACTAGCCAATGAGCAGTTCTTC. Its translation is CASSLRPGLANEQFF. The whole variable domain, filled in from reference TRBV7-2 and TRBJ2-1, reads GAGVSQSPSNKVTEKGKDVELRCDPISGHTALYWYRQSLGQGLEFLIYFQGNSAPDKSGLPSDRFSAERTGGSVSTLTIQRTQQEDSAVYLCASSLRPGLANEQFFGPGTRLTVL.

This clonotype has ten or more counts. The chain joins TRBV20-1 to TRBJ2-1, with D uncertain. CDR3 length equals 15 residues. V was clipped by 6 bases and J by 4 bases, with 19 bases between them. The germline gives CDR1 DFQATT, CDR2 SNEGSKA (reference sequence). The CDR3 bases are TGCAGTGCAAGGGCCCGACCAGATCGTTACAATGAGCAGTTCTTC. This gives the protein CSARARPDRYNEQFF.

This sequence joins TRBV2 and TRBJ2-3; D unclear. Per germline, CDR1 SNHLY and CDR2 FYNNEI. V lost 6 bases and J 0 bases, leaving 10 bases between the germline ends. CDR3 size: 14 residues. The CDR3 loop reads CASRRTPSTDTQYF. DNA of the CDR3: TGTGCCAGCAGACGGACCCCAAGCACAGATACGCAGTATTTT.

Here the CDR3 reads CASSLGTSGGYTYEQYF. CDR3 in DNA: TGTGCCAGCAGCCTCGGGACTAGCGGGGGGTATACCTACGAGCAGTACTTC. The chain has TRBV6-1 and TRBJ2-7; TRBD2 aligns across 15 bases. V dropped 6 bases and J dropped 2; count of bases not matched to a gene: 8. The CDR3 runs 17 residues. CDR1 MNHNS and CDR2 SASEGT come from the germline V gene.

This clonotype was counted between two and nine times. This chain links TRBV7-2 with TRBJ2-2; D unclear. The V gene lost 5 bases and the J gene lost 4 bases, with 11 bases spanning the gap. Germline V CDR1 and CDR2: SGHTA, FQGNSA. The CDR3 loop spans 14 amino acids. The chain's CDR3 is CASSAIPSTGELFF. The CDR3 nucleotides are TGTGCCAGCAGCGCCATTCCTAGCACCGGGGAGCTGTTTTTT.

This clonotype was counted between two and nine times. This rearrangement joins TRBV4-2 to TRBJ2-7, with TRBD2 identical over 11 bases. The CDR3 is made up of 15 amino acids. V lost 4 bases, J lost 3 bases, and 5 bases stayed unmatched. Germline V gene data show CDR1 as LGHNA and CDR2 as YNFKEQ. CDR3 region: CASSRLAGGDYEQYF. CDR3 nucleotide sequence: TGTGCCAGCAGCCGGCTAGCGGGGGGCGACTACGAGCAGTACTTC.

CDR3 protein: CASSFMTSSEQYF. CDR3 nucleotides: TGTGCCAGCAGCTTCATGACTAGTAGCGAGCAGTACTTC. The chain is built from TRBV7-2 and TRBJ2-7; D may be TRBD2 (6 bases). The CDR3 spans 13 residues. V gave up 3 bases and J gave up 6 bases, with 12 bases separating them. The germline CDR1 and CDR2 sequences are SGHTA and FQGNSA.

There are many counts of this clonotype. This chain connects TRBV7-2 to TRBJ2-7; tentatively, D is TRBD1 (5 bases). The V end lost 5 bases, the J end lost 4 bases, and 21 bases lay between the germline ends. Germline lookup yields CDR1 SGHTA and CDR2 FQGNSA. The CDR3 runs to 16 residues. DNA for the CDR3: TGTGCCAGCAGCCCCTCCCTGACAGTTATGTTGTACGAGCAGTACTTC. Amino acids: CASSPSLTVMLYEQYF.

The V call is TRBV24-1, the J call TRBJ2-1; 9 nucleotides agree with TRBD2. Unmatched junction bases numbered 4, after V lost 4 bases and J lost 7 bases. Germline V gene data show CDR1 as KGHDR and CDR2 as SFDVKD. This CDR3 is built from 14 residues. CDR3 region: CATSESGRSNEQFF. The CDR3 nucleotides read TGTGCCACCAGTGAAAGCGGGAGGTCGAATGAGCAGTTCTTC.

Only a few counts were recorded for this clonotype. The V call is TRBV27, the J call TRBJ2-1; 12 nucleotides line up with TRBD2. With V trimmed by 5 bases and J by 8 bases, 7 bases remained unmatched. Per germline, CDR1 MNHEY and CDR2 SMNVEV (reference sequence). The CDR3 has 15 residues. The CDR3 loop reads CASSLRLAGAHEQFF. CDR3 coding DNA: TGTGCCAGCAGTCTACGACTAGCGGGAGCCCATGAGCAGTTCTTC.

In this sample, this clonotype turned up many times. The chain links TRBV6-1 to TRBJ2-5; the match to TRBD2 covers 10 bases. V lost 4 bases to trimming and J lost 7 bases; unmatched junction nucleotides: 15. This CDR3 contains 17 residues. The germline V gene encodes CDR1 MNHNS and CDR2 SASEGT. CDR3 region: CASSVAGGPPRGRTQYF. The CDR3 region has the DNA TGTGCCAGCAGTGTAGCGGGAGGTCCCCCCCGGGGCCGGACCCAGTACTTC.

CDR3 protein: CASSLGTSSNQPQHF. Here the CDR3 DNA reads TGTGCCAGCAGCTTGGGGACATCTAGCAATCAGCCCCAGCATTTT. The gene calls are TRBV5-6 and TRBJ1-5, with TRBD1 as a possible D gene (5 bases). The germline V and J ends were trimmed by 0 bases and 0 bases, with 7 bases remaining between them. Germline lookup yields CDR1 SGHDT and CDR2 YYEEEE. The CDR3 covers 15 residues.